Shown below are 20 T cell receptor beta chains from a single sample sequenced in a study of T cells in localized non-small cell lung cancer. The table came from immunoSEQ multiplex PCR; TCRdb's copy has only in-frame clones and leaves some out. Of over 40,000 clones in the sample, around 87% were seen once. This sample comprised peripheral blood, obtained before any cancer treatment. Receptors were obtained from a woman between 18 and 50 years old with stage III lung adenocarcinoma.

The chain is built from TRBV18 and TRBJ2-5; D is uncertain. The V gene lost 2 bases and the J gene lost 9 bases, with 10 bases spanning the gap. The length of the CDR3 is 12 residues. From germline, CDR1 is KGHSH and CDR2 LQKENI. The chain's CDR3 is CASSPDGKAQYF. CDR3 DNA sequence: TGTGCCAGCTCACCAGATGGGAAGGCCCAGTACTTC.

J is TRBJ1-5 and V is TRBV30; D not resolved. Germline CDR1 GTSNPN, CDR2 SVGIG (reference sequence). V was shortened by 4 bases and J by 4 bases, with 11 bases between the two germline ends. The CDR3 runs to 13 residues. The CDR3 reads CAWTGSSNQPQHF. The CDR3 bases are TGTGCCTGGACAGGCTCCTCTAATCAGCCCCAGCATTTT.

The V call is TRBV9, the J call TRBJ2-7; 9 bases agree with TRBD1. With 3 bases clipped from V and 6 bases from J, the junction kept 16 bases outside the gene matches. Germline assignment: CDR1 SGDLS and CDR2 YYNGEE. The length of the CDR3 is 17 residues. The chain's CDR3 is CASSALIGTGQVVEQYF. CDR3 DNA: TGTGCCAGCAGCGCCCTAATTGGGACAGGGCAAGTGGTCGAGCAGTACTTC.

The chain recombines TRBV2 with TRBJ2-1, with TRBD2 matching over 8 bases. CDR3 length: 15 amino acids. After removal of 3 bases from V and 5 bases from J, the junction contained 6 bases not matched to a gene. Germline V gene data show CDR1 as SNHLY and CDR2 as FYNNEI. The CDR3, as DNA: TGTGCCAGCAGTGAGAGCGGGGGAGGGGACAATGAGCAGTTCTTC. Translation gives CASSESGGGDNEQFF. The whole variable domain, remainder taken from reference TRBV2 and TRBJ2-1, is EPEVTQTPSHQVTQMGQEVILRCVPISNHLYFYWYRQILGQKVEFLVSFYNNEISEKSEIFDDQFSVERPDGSNFTLKIRSTKLEDSAMYFCASSESGGGDNEQFFGPGTRLTVL.

The V gene is TRBV15, the J gene TRBJ1-5, with D uncertain. From germline, CDR1 is LNHNV and CDR2 YYDKDF (reference sequence). V gave up 5 bases and J gave up 3 bases, with 8 bases separating them. The CDR3 is 13 amino acids. The CDR3 nucleotides are TGTGCCACCAGCTTGAAGACCAATCAGCCCCAGCATTTT. Amino acid sequence: CATSLKTNQPQHF.

This clone was picked up a small number of times. This sequence joins TRBV5-1 and TRBJ1-6; a possible D gene is TRBD1 (5 bases). Germline CDR1 is SGHRS and CDR2 is YFSETQ. With 0 bases removed from V and 6 bases from J, the gap between germline ends came to 13 bases. This CDR3 is built from 16 residues. DNA for the CDR3: TGCGCCAGCAGCTTGGATCCCACGGGGACTAATTCACCCCTCCACTTT. This encodes CASSLDPTGTNSPLHF.

V usage is TRBV29-1 and J usage is TRBJ1-5; D not certain. Per the germline V gene, CDR1 is SQVTM and CDR2 is ANQGSEA. The V gene lost 5 bases and the J gene lost 2 bases, with 16 bases spanning the gap. The CDR3 extends over 15 amino acids. The CDR3 reads CSVFGGREGNQPQHF. In DNA form, the CDR3 reads TGCAGCGTTTTTGGTGGCCGGGAGGGCAATCAGCCCCAGCATTTT.

The chain recombines TRBV11-2 with TRBJ1-2; tentatively, D is TRBD1 (6 bases). This CDR3 has 14 amino acids. Looked up from germline, CDR1 is SGHAT and CDR2 is FQNNGV. V shed 1 base and J shed 2 bases, with 8 bases lying between them. CDR3 region: CASSLGTANYGYTF. In nucleotides, the CDR3 is TGTGCCAGCAGCTTAGGGACAGCCAACTATGGCTACACCTTC.

The chain links TRBV7-9 to TRBJ1-4, with TRBD1 identical over 9 bases. V shed 4 bases and J 0 bases; nucleotides not matched to a gene: 3. Germline V CDR1 and CDR2: SEHNR, FQNEAQ (reference sequence). The CDR3 loop spans 16 amino acids. As DNA, the CDR3 is TGTGCCAGCAGCTGGGACAGGGTTGCAACTAATGAAAAACTGTTTTTT. Translating gives CASSWDRVATNEKLFF.

The V and J genes are TRBV4-1 and TRBJ1-5; 8 bases line up with TRBD1. This CDR3 has 18 residues. V lost 0 bases to trimming and J lost 0 bases; unmatched junction nucleotides: 7. Germline CDR1 and CDR2: MGHRA and YSYEKL. The CDR3 bases are TGCGCCAGCAGCCAAGATTTGGCAGGGGGCTTTAGCAATCAGCCCCAGCATTTT. It encodes CASSQDLAGGFSNQPQHF.

The gene calls are TRBV15 and TRBJ2-3, with 7 bases that match TRBD1. V lost 7 bases and J lost 8; bases outside the gene matches: 12. The CDR3 has 14 amino acids. Germline V gene lookup returns CDR1 LNHNV and CDR2 YYDKDF (reference sequence). The CDR3: CATTIEGARGTQYF. The CDR3 nucleotides are TGTGCCACCACCATCGAGGGGGCCCGCGGTACGCAGTATTTT.

The CDR3 DNA reads TGTGCCAGCTCAGGGGACAGCAATCAGCCCCAGCATTTT. It specifies CASSGDSNQPQHF. The gene calls are TRBV18 and TRBJ1-5, with a tentative D call TRBD1 (5 bases). Trimming cost V 5 bases and J 1 base, with 6 bases left between them. CDR1 is KGHSH, CDR2 LQKENI, per germline. The CDR3 contains 13 residues.

The V and J genes are TRBV6-6 and TRBJ1-3, with D perhaps matching TRBD1 (6 bases). V lost 7 bases and J 0 bases, leaving 16 bases between the germline ends. The length of the CDR3 is 16 residues. Germline CDR1 MNHNY, CDR2 SVGAGI (reference sequence). The DNA for the CDR3 is TGTGCCAGCAATCGCCGGACAGTGAGCTCTGGAAACACCATATATTTT. It codes for CASNRRTVSSGNTIYF.

The rearrangement links TRBV7-8 to TRBJ1-4; 12 bases fit TRBD1. J lost 8 bases, V lost 0 bases, and 10 bases had no gene match. From germline, CDR1 is SGHVS and CDR2 FQNEAQ. The CDR3 runs to 18 residues. CDR3 sequence: CASSLAMRRDRGREKLFF. CDR3 nucleotide sequence: TGTGCCAGCAGCTTAGCAATGAGAAGGGACAGGGGGCGCGAAAAACTGTTTTTT.

This chain links TRBV2 with TRBJ2-1, with 9 bases fitting TRBD1. The CDR3 is made up of 14 amino acids. Trimming took 8 bases from V and 6 from J; bases not matched to a gene: 8. Germline-derived CDR1 and CDR2 are SNHLY and FYNNEI. CDR3 protein: CASSGTGLSNEQFF. CDR3 nucleotide sequence: TGTGCCAGCTCCGGGACAGGGTTAAGCAATGAGCAGTTCTTC.

The chain is built from TRBV2 and TRBJ1-5; D is unclear. Germline CDR1 is SNHLY and CDR2 is FYNNEI. The CDR3 has 15 residues. V gave up 5 bases and J gave up 0 bases, with 11 bases separating them. The CDR3 nucleotides are TGTGCCAGCAGTCCGCGGCGGATTAGCAATCAGCCCCAGCATTTT. It codes for CASSPRRISNQPQHF.

The J gene is TRBJ1-6, the V gene TRBV19; D possibly corresponds to TRBD1 (5 bases). V was clipped by 3 bases and J by 13 bases, with 19 bases between them. The CDR3 runs to 15 residues. CDR1 and CDR2 (germline): LNHDA, SQIVND (reference sequence). CDR3 amino acids: CASSIWSGQRNPLHF. CDR3 DNA: TGTGCCAGTAGTATCTGGTCAGGACAAAGAAATCCCCTCCACTTT.

This chain joins TRBV6-5 and TRBJ2-2, with D perhaps matching TRBD2 (6 bases). The CDR3 sequence is 13 residues long. V lost 6 bases and J 7 bases, leaving 12 bases between the germline ends. Looked up from germline, CDR1 is MNHEY and CDR2 is SVGAGI. CDR3 coding DNA: TGTGCCAGCAGCAACCGGGGAGGCGGGGAGCTGTTTTTT. This codes for CASSNRGGGELFF.

The V and J genes are TRBV7-9 and TRBJ1-4, with D perhaps TRBD1 (6 bases). The CDR3 has 16 residues. With 5 bases removed from V and 0 bases from J, the gap between germline ends came to 13 bases. Germline lookup yields CDR1 SEHNR and CDR2 FQNEAQ (reference sequence). Written as DNA, the CDR3 is TGTGCCAGCAGCCCTACAGGGTCAGCAACTAATGAAAAACTGTTTTTT. It codes for CASSPTGSATNEKLFF. Full variable domain (remainder filled in from reference TRBV7-9 and TRBJ1-4): DTGVSQNPRHKITKRGQNVTFRCDPISEHNRLYWYRQTLGQGPEFLTYFQNEAQLEKSRLLSDRFSAERPKGSFSTLEIQRTEQGDSAMYLCASSPTGSATNEKLFFGSGTQLSVL.

V gene TRBV25-1 combines with J gene TRBJ2-5, with D perhaps matching TRBD2 (7 bases). In germline, CDR1 is MGHDK, CDR2 SYGVNS. The CDR3 length is 14 residues. V dropped 5 bases and J dropped 5 bases, with 15 bases sitting between them. CDR3: CASSQSGGLETQYF. In DNA, the CDR3 is TGTGCCAGCAGTCAGTCCGGGGGGCTGGAGACCCAGTACTTC.